These 29 T cell receptor beta chains came from one sample sequenced in a study of T cell repertoires in cytomegalovirus infection. TCRdb analysed the reads with MiXCR anew, one entry per CDR3 protein. The table lists some 150,000 distinct CDR3 sequences, approximately 5.9% of them singletons. The sequenced sample was PBMCs. These receptors were collected from a human donor in good health (CMV status not recorded). Some clones in this sample may be carry-over from other donors' samples.

This clonotype was counted ten times or more. The chain is built from TRBV7-2 and TRBJ1-4, with D tentatively TRBD1 (6 bases). The germline V gene encodes CDR1 SGHTA and CDR2 FQGNSA. This CDR3 contains 15 residues. Between the trimmed V and J ends, which lost 5 bases and 7 bases, there was a span of 17 bases. In DNA form, the CDR3 reads TGTGCCAGCAGCCCAAGAGGGGGGGAAGTTGAAAAACTGTTTTTT. Its translation: CASSPRGGEVEKLFF.

This clonotype showed up many times. The chain combines TRBV7-2 with TRBJ2-5, with 11 bases aligning to TRBD1. J gave up 5 bases and V 0 bases, and 11 bases lay outside the gene matches. Germline CDR1 SGHTA, CDR2 FQGNSA. The CDR3 contains 18 residues. The CDR3 region is CASSLAPGRTGGRETQYF. CDR3 sequence (DNA): TGTGCCAGCAGCTTAGCTCCTGGGCGGACAGGGGGCAGGGAGACCCAGTACTTC.

This clonotype showed up just a few times. The chain couples TRBV2 to TRBJ2-3, with D possibly being TRBD1 (6 bases). Germline-derived CDR1 and CDR2 are SNHLY and FYNNEI. This CDR3 region has 14 residues. V was shortened by 5 bases and J by 1 base, with 10 bases between the two germline ends. The CDR3 DNA sequence: TGTGCCAGCAGTTGGACAGTAGGCACAGATACGCAGTATTTT. Translation gives CASSWTVGTDTQYF.

At least ten counts were recorded for this clonotype. The J gene is TRBJ2-5, the V gene TRBV14; D possibly corresponds to TRBD2 (7 bases). From germline, CDR1 is SGHDN and CDR2 FVKESK. This CDR3 has 17 amino acids. V gave up 2 bases and J gave up 1 base, with 17 bases separating them. This chain's CDR3 is CASSQRRGGAFQETQYF. The CDR3 DNA follows: TGTGCCAGCAGCCAAAGGAGGGGGGGGGCCTTCCAAGAGACCCAGTACTTC.

This clonotype was recorded at least ten times. The rearrangement joins TRBV7-8 to TRBJ1-6, with D possibly TRBD1 on 5 matching bases. This CDR3 is 18 amino acids long. The V gene lost 2 bases and the J gene lost 0 bases, with 14 bases spanning the gap. Germline V CDR1 and CDR2: SGHVS, FQNEAQ. Here the CDR3 DNA reads TGTGCCAGCAGCTTACTGAACAGGCAAAGCTCCTATAATTCACCCCTCCACTTT. Translated, it gives CASSLLNRQSSYNSPLHF. The variable domain in full, completed from reference TRBV7-8 and TRBJ1-6, reads GAGVSQSPRYKVAKRGQDVALRCDPISGHVSLFWYQQALGQGPEFLTYFQNEAQLDKSGLPSDRFFAERPEGSVSTLKIQRTQQEDSAVYLCASSLLNRQSSYNSPLHFGNGTRLTVT.

Ten or more counts support this clonotype. The rearrangement uses TRBV12-3 or TRBV12-4 and TRBJ2-5; D is uncertain. The CDR3 totals 14 residues. V shed 3 bases and J shed 1 base, with 9 bases lying between them. This CDR3 is CASSLSRPQETQYF. In DNA form, the CDR3 reads TGTGCCAGCAGTTTGTCTCGGCCCCAAGAGACCCAGTACTTC.

This clonotype was counted only a few times. The V call is TRBV27, the J call TRBJ1-5; D unclear. The V gene lost 7 bases and the J gene lost 7 bases, with 17 bases spanning the gap. CDR1 MNHEY and CDR2 SMNVEV come from the germline V gene (reference sequence). The length of the CDR3 is 14 residues. The CDR3 sequence: CASKPALGNQPQHF. DNA of the CDR3: TGTGCCAGCAAACCCGCCCTCGGTAACCAGCCCCAGCATTTT.

This clonotype occurred many times. V gene TRBV7-2 combines with J gene TRBJ2-3; 8 bases agree with TRBD1. V was pared by 6 bases and J by 0 bases, with 5 bases of the junction left unmatched. The CDR3 sequence is 15 residues long. Per germline, CDR1 SGHTA and CDR2 FQGNSA. The chain's CDR3 is CASSPGQGSTDTQYF. DNA for the CDR3: TGTGCCAGCAGTCCTGGACAGGGAAGCACAGATACGCAGTATTTT.

Notes on this clonotype: A much larger clone lies one base from this, so it may be a read error. The chain combines TRBV5-6 with TRBJ1-1, with D perhaps matching TRBD1 (6 bases). V lost 3 bases to trimming and J lost 4 bases, with 22 bases between them. The CDR3 is 17 amino acids. CDR1 is SGHDT and CDR2 is YYEEEE in the germline V gene. DNA of the CDR3: TGTGCCAGCAGCTCGGTTGACAGTAGGGGGTACGGCACTGAAGCTTTCTTT. It is translated as CASSSVDSRGYGTEAFF.

This chain links TRBV6-2 or TRBV6-3 with TRBJ2-3; possible D gene TRBD2, 5 bases. The ends were cut back, 4 bases at V and 1 base at J, with 12 bases in the middle. Germline V lookup: CDR1 MNHEY, CDR2 SVGEGT. CDR3 size: 15 residues. The CDR3: CASSLSRRGTDTQYF. Written as DNA, the CDR3 is TGTGCCAGCAGTTTATCCAGGCGGGGCACAGATACGCAGTATTTT.

This clonotype was picked up many times. The rearrangement joins TRBV7-2 to TRBJ2-1, with 8 bases that match TRBD2. V trimming: 1 base; J trimming: 10 bases; junction bases outside the gene matches: 9. This CDR3 spans 15 amino acids. Germline-derived CDR1 and CDR2 are SGHTA and FQGNSA. This CDR3 is CASSLGGRGGGEQFF. In nucleotides, the CDR3 is TGTGCCAGCAGCTTAGGGGGCCGGGGGGGTGGGGAGCAGTTCTTC.

This clonotype was detected ten times or more. The gene calls are TRBV7-2 and TRBJ2-1, with 7 bases identical to TRBD2. V trimming: 4 bases; J trimming: 3 bases; junction bases outside the gene matches: 9. Germline V gene sequence: CDR1 SGHTA, CDR2 FQGNSA. The CDR3 covers 16 residues. Written as DNA, the CDR3 is TGTGCCAGCAGCTCCCTGGAGTGGGGGGGCTACAATGAGCAGTTCTTC. This encodes CASSSLEWGGYNEQFF.

This clonotype was seen many times. The chain employs TRBV20-1 and TRBJ2-5, with D possibly matching TRBD2 (6 bases). Germline CDR1 reads DFQATT; CDR2 reads SNEGSKA (reference sequence). Trimming took 3 bases from V and 2 from J, leaving 16 bases between them. This CDR3 has 15 residues. CDR3 bases: TGCAGTGCTAGGGGGGGTCCCCGCGGGCAAGAGACCCAGTACTTC. Encoded protein: CSARGGPRGQETQYF.

This clonotype was counted at least ten times. The V call is TRBV7-2, the J call TRBJ1-3; 9 bases map to TRBD1. The CDR3 has 18 amino acids. CDR1 and CDR2 from the germline V gene are SGHTA and FQGNSA. V shed 5 bases and J 0 bases; nucleotides not matched to a gene: 11. CDR3 region: CASSADRGSGSSGNTIYF. CDR3 bases: TGTGCCAGCAGCGCGGACAGGGGTTCTGGTTCCTCTGGAAACACCATATATTTT.

The sample holds many counts of this clonotype. The V call is TRBV19, the J call TRBJ1-5; D ambiguous. Germline CDR1 and CDR2: LNHDA and SQIVND (reference sequence). The length of the CDR3 is 15 residues. V lost 6 bases, J lost 0 bases, and 12 bases lay in between. Here the CDR3 reads CASRVSAYSNQPQHF. CDR3 bases: TGTGCCAGTAGGGTGAGCGCATATAGCAATCAGCCCCAGCATTTT.

There are many counts of this clonotype. CDR3 amino acids: CATSDSFKPSEQYF. In DNA, the CDR3 is TGTGCCACCAGTGATTCCTTCAAGCCCTCCGAGCAGTACTTC. The chain employs TRBV24-1 and TRBJ2-7; D remains unclear. V gave up 2 bases and J gave up 6 bases, with 13 bases separating them. This CDR3 spans 14 amino acids. Per germline, CDR1 KGHDR and CDR2 SFDVKD.

In its sample, this clonotype was seen many times. V and J are TRBV25-1 and TRBJ1-5; 8 positions agree with TRBD1. Germline trimming cut 8 bases from V and 0 bases from J; bases unmatched to any gene: 9. The CDR3 is 16 residues long. CDR1 and CDR2 from the germline V gene are MGHDK and SYGVNS. CDR3 bases: TGTGCCAGCGGATGGCACAGGGGGGTTAGCAATCAGCCCCAGCATTTT. This translates into CASGWHRGVSNQPQHF.

The table lists this clonotype with many counts. The V gene is TRBV7-2, the J gene TRBJ1-2; unclear D gene. Looked up from germline, CDR1 is SGHTA and CDR2 is FQGNSA. V lost 5 bases, J lost 5 bases, and 9 bases lay in between. This CDR3 is built from 12 residues. CDR3 nucleotides: TGTGCCAGCAGCCGCAGTGGATATGGCTACACCTTC. This gives the protein CASSRSGYGYTF. Full variable domain (rest looked up from reference TRBV7-2 and TRBJ1-2): GAGVSQSPSNKVTEKGKDVELRCDPISGHTALYWYRQSLGQGLEFLIYFQGNSAPDKSGLPSDRFSAERTGGSVSTLTIQRTQQEDSAVYLCASSRSGYGYTFGSGTRLTVV.

The rearrangement joins TRBV6-6 to TRBJ2-7, with D possibly TRBD1 on 6 matching bases. This CDR3 comprises 14 residues. CDR1 and CDR2 from the germline V gene are MNHNY and SVGAGI (reference sequence). Trimming pared 7 bases from V and 3 bases from J, leaving 16 bases between. CDR3 sequence: CASKDSGTHYEQYF. Written as DNA, the CDR3 is TGTGCCAGCAAGGACTCCGGGACACACTACGAGCAGTACTTC.

The J gene is TRBJ2-1, the V gene TRBV7-3; 8 bases fit TRBD2. This CDR3 comprises 16 residues. CDR1 and CDR2 from the germline V gene are SGHTA and FQGTGA. V was clipped by 2 bases and J by 5 bases; unmatched bases: 8. In DNA, the CDR3 is TGTGCCAGCAGCTTATATGCGGGGGGCGTGGACAATGAGCAGTTCTTC. Encoded protein: CASSLYAGGVDNEQFF.

V is TRBV3-1 and J is TRBJ1-2; D uncertain. Germline loops: CDR1 LGHDT, CDR2 YNNKEL (reference sequence). V was cut by 1 base and J by 4 bases, with 4 bases left in between. This CDR3 contains 12 residues. CDR3 in amino acids: CASSQGGYGYTF. CDR3 coding DNA: TGTGCCAGCAGCCAAGGGGGCTATGGCTACACCTTC.

This clonotype was seen at least ten times. The chain recombines TRBV7-2 with TRBJ1-6, with D possibly being TRBD1 (5 bases). Trimming removed 1 base at V and 9 bases at J, with 13 bases between. This CDR3 comprises 15 residues. CDR1 SGHTA and CDR2 FQGNSA come from the germline V gene. DNA of the CDR3: TGTGCCAGCAGCTTAGATGGGGGGATGCTTTCACCCCTCCACTTT. Protein product: CASSLDGGMLSPLHF.

This clonotype appeared many times. The CDR3 reads CASRNRGLSEQFF. The CDR3 region has the DNA TGTGCCAGTAGAAACAGGGGGTTGAGTGAGCAGTTCTTC. The chain recombines TRBV19 with TRBJ2-1; TRBD1 agrees at 8 bases. Germline lookup yields CDR1 LNHDA and CDR2 SQIVND (reference sequence). CDR3 size: 13 residues. The V gene end was trimmed by 6 bases and the J gene end by 9 bases; junction bases not matched to a gene: 7.

This clonotype was counted at least ten times. The chain is built from TRBV28 and TRBJ1-5, with TRBD1 matching 7 bases. J was trimmed by 2 bases and V by 3 bases; bases with no gene match: 4. Germline-derived CDR1 and CDR2 are MDHEN and SYDVKM. CDR3 length: 15 residues. CDR3 DNA: TGTGCCAGCAGTTTGGGGACAGCGGGCAATCAGCCCCAGCATTTT. It is translated as CASSLGTAGNQPQHF. Full variable domain (remainder filled in from reference TRBV28 and TRBJ1-5): DVKVTQSSRYLVKRTGEKVFLECVQDMDHENMFWYRQDPGLGLRLIYFSYDVKMKEKGDIPEGYSVSREKKERFSLILESASTNQTSMYLCASSLGTAGNQPQHFGDGTRLSIL.

At least ten counts were recorded for this clonotype. The rearrangement joins TRBV4-2 to TRBJ1-2; D unclear. Germline V gene data show CDR1 as LGHNA and CDR2 as YNFKEQ. V was cut by 4 bases and J by 0 bases, with 15 bases left in between. The CDR3 is 16 amino acids. The CDR3 reads CASSPLPADANYGYTF. CDR3 in DNA: TGTGCCAGCAGCCCTTTACCAGCCGATGCTAACTATGGCTACACCTTC.

There are a few counts of this clonotype. The chain has TRBV2 and TRBJ2-5; 9 nucleotides align to TRBD1. V was clipped by 6 bases and J by 2 bases; unmatched bases: 10. Per germline, CDR1 SNHLY and CDR2 FYNNEI. The CDR3 is 16 residues long. The CDR3 DNA sequence: TGTGCCAGCAGGAGGATGGACAGGGGTATACAAGAGACCCAGTACTTC. This gives the protein CASRRMDRGIQETQYF.

This clonotype occurred many times. The chain combines TRBV2 with TRBJ1-3, with D possibly being TRBD1 (6 bases). CDR1 is SNHLY and CDR2 is FYNNEI in the germline V gene. V lost 4 bases and J lost 0, with 16 bases in between. The CDR3 runs to 17 residues. The CDR3 nucleotides read TGTGCCAGCAGTGTTCCGACAGGTCTGAGCTCTGGAAACACCATATATTTT. This sequence encodes CASSVPTGLSSGNTIYF.

The rearrangement joins TRBV19 to TRBJ2-7, with D possibly TRBD1 on 6 matching bases. The CDR3 runs to 14 residues. The V end was cut by 7 bases, the J end by 1 base, with 14 bases between. Germline CDR1 and CDR2: LNHDA and SQIVND (reference sequence). The CDR3 loop is CASNQDSRSYEQYF. As DNA, the CDR3 is TGTGCCAGTAATCAGGACAGTCGATCCTACGAGCAGTACTTC.

In its sample, this clonotype was seen many times. The chain couples TRBV7-3 to TRBJ2-3; 9 nucleotides agree with TRBD2. After removal of 0 bases from V and 6 bases from J, the junction contained 4 bases not matched to a gene. CDR1 and CDR2 (germline): SGHTA, FQGTGA. The CDR3 length is 15 residues. CDR3 amino acids: CASSLTGLATDTQYF. For the CDR3, the DNA is TGTGCCAGCAGCTTAACGGGACTAGCAACGGATACGCAGTATTTT.